Following are 24 T cell receptor delta chains from one sample sequenced in a study of delta chains in infants with herpesvirus infections. Reverse transcription of PBMC RNA used primers specific for the gamma and delta chains. TCRdb fed the RT-PCR reads into CATT to redo clone calling. This table holds a few hundred delta-chain clones, 60% to 70% found once. Sample: peripheral blood, taken at time point 4 of longitudinal follow-up. These receptors came from a human donor who was a Ugandan infant, either HIV-exposed or HIV-unexposed (not recorded which).

For this clone: A far larger clone is one base from this, pointing to a likely read error. The V call is TRDV1, the J call TRDJ1; 10 nucleotides agree with TRDD3. The CDR3 is 25 residues long. The V gene end was trimmed by 2 bases and the J gene end by 0 bases; junction bases not matched to a gene: 30. Germline V lookup: CDR1 TSWWSYY, CDR2 QGS. The CDR3 reads CALGETVLRGDHTGGFLAYTDKLIF. DNA of the CDR3: TGTGCTCTTGGGGAAACAGTCCTACGAGGGGATCATACTGGGGGATTTTTGGCGTACACCGATAAACTCATCTTT.

This clone is labeled as large. The sample holds other DNA sequences that translate to the same CDR3. The chain couples TRDV2 to TRDJ1; 7 bases fit TRDD3. This CDR3 has 20 amino acids. After removal of 0 bases from V and 0 bases from J, the junction contained 18 bases not matched to a gene. From germline, CDR1 is GEAIGNYY and CDR2 EKD. The CDR3 DNA reads as TGTGCCTGTGACACCATTAGATTGGGGGACCCTCCATATTACACCGATAAACTCATCTTT. It is translated as CACDTIRLGDPPYYTDKLIF.

As for this clone: Since a far larger clone is one base different, this is likely a read error. The same CDR3 is also encoded by other DNA sequences in this sample. The V call is TRDV2, the J call TRDJ3; 10 nucleotides match TRDD3. Germline values: CDR1 GEAIGNYY, CDR2 EKD. CDR3 length: 20 residues. V was pared by 4 bases and J by 4 bases, with 15 bases of the junction left unmatched. The CDR3 sequence is CACEKLLGDKSSWDTRQMFF. In nucleotides, the CDR3 is TGTGCCTGTGAAAAACTTCTGGGGGATAAGAGCTCATGGGACACCCGACAGATGTTTTTC.

This clone counts as large. V usage is TRDV3 and J usage is TRDJ1; 7 positions agree with TRDD3. This CDR3 has 18 residues. Germline lookup yields CDR1 TVYSNPD and CDR2 GDNSRS (reference sequence). The ends lost 5 bases at V and 0 bases at J; junction bases unmatched: 21. The CDR3 here is CAHTSPGGIYEDTDKLIF. DNA of the CDR3: TGTGCCCACACAAGCCCGGGGGGGATCTATGAGGACACCGATAAACTCATCTTT. The full variable domain, rest sourced from reference TRDV3 and TRDJ1, is CDKVTQSSPDQTVASGSEVVLLCTYDTVYSNPDLFWYRIRPDYSFQFVFYGDNSRSEGADFTQGRFSVKHILTQKAFHLVISPVRTEDSATYYCAHTSPGGIYEDTDKLIFGKGTRVTVEP.

Concerning this clone itself: One base separates it from a far larger clone, so it is likely a read error. The genes are TRDV1 and TRDJ1, with 8 bases identical to TRDD2. Looked up from germline, CDR1 is TSWWSYY and CDR2 is QGS. Losses at the gene ends were 1 base for V and 7 bases for J; bases not matched to a gene: 23. CDR3 length: 20 amino acids. In nucleotides, the CDR3 is TGTGCTCTTGGGGAACCTTCCTACTGTCTACTGGGCGCTACGGAGGCTAAACTCATCTTT. This gives the protein CALGEPSYCLLGATEAKLIF.

A note on this clone: Given a far larger clone just one base away, this is likely a sequencing read error. The V and J genes are TRDV2 and TRDJ3; TRDD3 aligns across 11 bases. This CDR3 has 23 amino acids. Germline trimming cut 3 bases from V and 0 bases from J; bases unmatched to any gene: 18. Germline CDR1 reads GEAIGNYY; CDR2 reads EKD. CDR3: CACDPLSGGYAGLDSWDTRQMFF. The CDR3 region has the DNA TGTGCCTGTGACCCTCTTAGTGGGGGATACGCGGGGCTCGACTCCTGGGACACCCGACAGATGTTTTTC.

A remark on this clone: A far larger clone is off by one base, so a read error is likely. The J gene is TRDJ3, the V gene TRDV2, with 12 bases matching TRDD3. The length of the CDR3 is 18 residues. Germline CDR1 and CDR2: GEAIGNYY and EKD. In nucleotides, the CDR3 is TGTGCCTGTGACTCTGGGGGATACGGCACCTGGGACACCCGACAGAGGTTTTTC. Protein product: CACDSGGYGTWDTRQRFF.

A remark on this clone: Given a far larger clone just one base away, this is likely a sequencing read error. The chain links TRDV3 to TRDJ1, with 7 bases matching TRDD3. V gave up 4 bases and J gave up 0 bases; unmatched junction bases: 11. CDR3 length equals 15 residues. The V gene's germline CDR1 is TVYSNPD and CDR2 GDNSRS (reference sequence). The CDR3 DNA reads as TGTGCCTGTAGTATCTGGGGGTTATACACCGATAAACTCATCTTT. Translation gives CACSIWGLYTDKLIF. Filled out from reference TRDV3 and TRDJ1, the complete variable domain reads CDKVTQSSPDQTVASGSEVVLLCTYDTVYSNPDLFWYRIRPDYSFQFVFYGDNSRSEGADFTQGRFSVKHILTQKAFHLVISPVRTEDSATYYCACSIWGLYTDKLIFGKGTRVTVEP.

Remarks on this clone: A far larger clone is only one base removed, so a read error is likely. The identical CDR3 is also encoded by other nucleotide sequences in the sample. The chain links TRAV23/DV6 to TRDJ3; 12 nucleotides align to TRDD3. The CDR3 sequence is 20 residues long. Looked up from germline, CDR1 is NTAFDY and CDR2 is IRPDVSE (reference sequence). CDR3 bases: TGTGCTGGGCCACCCCAAAGACTGGGGGATACATCCTGGGACACCCGACAGATGTTTTTC. Protein: CAGPPQRLGDTSWDTRQMFF. The variable domain in full, completed from reference TRAV23/DV6 and TRDJ3, reads QQQVKQSPQSLIVQKGGISIINCAYENTAFDYFPWYQQFPGKGPALLIAIRPDVSEKKEGRFTISFNKSAKQFSLHIMDSQPGDSATYFCAGPPQRLGDTSWDTRQMFFGTGIKLFVEP.

For this clone: This probably arose from a read error, given a far larger clone one base away. This sample also contains other DNA sequences that code for the same CDR3. This chain connects TRDV1 to TRDJ1, with 9 bases identical to TRDD2. Germline CDR1 TSWWSYY, CDR2 QGS. The CDR3 covers 21 residues. The CDR3 sequence: CALGVPPSYFGLGKRIDKLIF. CDR3 DNA: TGTGCCCTTGGGGTTCCCCCTTCCTACTTTGGACTGGGGAAGCGGATCGATAAACTCATCTTT.

Concerning this clone itself: It is likely a read error: a sequence one base away is far more abundant. At the DNA level, this CDR3 is encoded by other sequences in the same sample as well. The chain recombines TRDV1 with TRDJ1, with 10 bases matching TRDD3. The germline gives CDR1 TSWWSYY, CDR2 QGS. CDR3 length equals 19 residues. CDR3 in amino acids: CALGELPYRVLGDWIGLIF. CDR3 DNA: TGTGCTCTTGGAGAACTTCCCTACAGGGTACTGGGGGATTGGATCGGACTCATCTTT.

On this clone itself: A far larger clone is one nucleotide away, so this likely arose from a read error. The chain combines TRDV2 with TRDJ1; D unclear. V lost 0 bases and J lost 2, with 12 bases in between. The CDR3 spans 15 residues. Germline-derived CDR1 and CDR2 are GEAIGNYY and EKD. Here the CDR3 reads CACDTSATRTDKLIF. The DNA for the CDR3 is TGTGCCTGTGACACCTCCGCAACTAGGACCGATAAACTCATCTTT.

This clone was seen more than once but under ten times. This probably arose from a read error, given a far larger clone one base away. The chain uses TRDV1 and TRDJ1, with TRDD3 identical over 10 bases. The V gene end was trimmed by 5 bases and the J gene end by 0 bases; junction bases not matched to a gene: 33. The germline gives CDR1 TSWWSYY, CDR2 QGS. The CDR3 spans 25 residues. CDR3 nucleotides: TGTGCTCTTGGGAGTTCGGCCACGTCGATGTACTGGGGGATCCTCACCCTCTTTTACACCGATAAACTCATCTTT. It is translated as CALGSSATSMYWGILTLFYTDKLIF.

This clone counts as large. The rearrangement joins TRDV2 to TRDJ3; TRDD3 aligns across 12 bases. The CDR3 has 19 residues. The germline CDR1 and CDR2 sequences are GEAIGNYY and EKD. J gave up 0 bases and V 3 bases, and 5 bases lay outside the gene matches. CDR3 DNA sequence: TGTGCCTGTGACGAACTGGGGGATACCAGCTCCTGGGACACCCGACAGATGTTTTTC. Its translation: CACDELGDTSSWDTRQMFF.

This clone is large in the sample. The chain carries TRDV1 and TRDJ1, with 10 bases aligning to TRDD3. This CDR3 region has 20 residues. Germline values: CDR1 TSWWSYY, CDR2 QGS. V shed 4 bases and J 0 bases; nucleotides not matched to a gene: 17. The CDR3 here is CALGAPHMTYWGIDTDKLIF. The CDR3, as DNA: TGTGCTCTTGGGGCGCCGCACATGACGTACTGGGGGATCGACACCGATAAACTCATCTTT.

Comments on this clone: The likely explanation is a read error, given a far larger clone one base away. This chain links TRDV3 with TRDJ1; D might be TRDD3 (5 bases). This CDR3 region has 15 residues. V was shortened by 2 bases and J by 0 bases, with 16 bases between the two germline ends. Germline V gene data show CDR1 as TVYSNPD and CDR2 as GDNSRS (reference sequence). CDR3 protein: CAFVEGGLYTDKLIF. DNA of the CDR3: TGTGCCTTTGTCGAAGGGGGGTTATACACCGATAAACTCATCTTT.

On this clone itself: The likely explanation is a read error, given a far larger clone one base away. This specimen includes other DNA sequences encoding the same CDR3. The chain links TRDV1 to TRDJ1; 9 bases match TRDD3. V shed 3 bases, J shed 0 bases, and the junction held 32 bases outside the gene matches. This CDR3 is 25 amino acids long. Germline V gene sequence: CDR1 TSWWSYY, CDR2 QGS. Here the CDR3 reads CALGDRNSFLHLTVLGDTHTDKLIF. CDR3 sequence (DNA): TGTGCTCTTGGGGATCGAAACTCCTTCCTCCATTTGACCGTACTGGGGGACACTCACACCGATAAACTCATCTTT.

A note on this clone: A far more abundant clone sits one base away, making this likely a read error. Other nucleotide sequences from this sample produce the same CDR3. This sequence joins TRDV1 and TRDJ1; 9 nucleotides agree with TRDD3. The CDR3 is made up of 22 amino acids. Germline CDR1 reads TSWWSYY; CDR2 reads QGS. CDR3 DNA: TGTGCTCTTGGAGAACATAGTCTTCCTAAGTACACTACTGGGGGAGCCACCGATAAACTCATCTTT. This codes for CALGEHSLPKYTTGGATDKLIF.

Of note for this clone: A far more abundant clone sits one base away, making this likely a read error. The V and J genes are TRDV2 and TRDJ1, with 9 bases matching TRDD3. The ends lost 0 bases at V and 9 bases at J; junction bases unmatched: 7. Per germline, CDR1 GEAIGNYY and CDR2 EKD. CDR3 length: 14 amino acids. The CDR3: CACDTKLGERELIF. The CDR3 DNA reads as TGTGCCTGTGACACCAAACTGGGGGAGAGGGAACTCATCTTT.

As regards this clone: Only one base separates this from a far larger clonotype, so it likely reflects a read error. This chain joins TRDV1 and TRDJ2; the D call may be TRDD2 or TRDD3 (5 bases each). Germline CDR1 reads TSWWSYY; CDR2 reads QGS. This CDR3 spans 20 amino acids. V dropped 2 bases and J dropped 0 bases, with 22 bases sitting between them. The chain's CDR3 is CALGEDPIWEIPPLTAQLFF. As DNA, the CDR3 is TGTGCTCTTGGGGAAGATCCTATCTGGGAGATACCTCCTTTGACAGCACAACTCTTCTTT.

As for this clone: This likely traces to a read error, being one base from a far larger clone. V and J are TRDV1 and TRDJ1, with 9 bases matching TRDD3. The CDR3 totals 22 residues. V lost 1 base and J lost 1; bases outside the gene matches: 22. Germline CDR1 is TSWWSYY and CDR2 is QGS. DNA for the CDR3: TGTGCTCTTGGGGAACATAGTCTTCCTAAGGACACTACTGGGGGAGCCACCGATAAACTCATCTTT. This gives the protein CALGEHSLPKDTTGGATDKLIF.

Worth noting for this clone: A far larger clone is off by one base, so a read error is likely. This specimen includes other DNA sequences encoding the same CDR3. The rearrangement joins TRDV1 to TRDJ1; no definite D call. Germline loops: CDR1 TSWWSYY, CDR2 QGS. Trimming took off 3 bases at V and 0 bases at J, with 14 bases between the two ends. The CDR3 is made up of 16 amino acids. CDR3 amino acids: CALGEPFSRYTDKLIF. CDR3 nucleotide sequence: TGTGCTCTTGGGGAGCCCTTTTCTAGGTACACCGATAAACTCATCTTT.

The count of this clone is one. With a far larger clone one base away, a read error is the likely cause. The chain employs TRDV2 and TRDJ3, with D possibly being TRDD3 (6 bases). This CDR3 contains 19 residues. Trimming took off 2 bases at V and 0 bases at J, with 16 bases between the two ends. CDR1 is GEAIGNYY and CDR2 is EKD in the germline V gene. DNA for the CDR3: TGTGCCTGTGACAAAGTACTGAGGGATAGCTCCTGGGACACCCGACAGATGTTTTTC. Translated, it gives CACDKVLRDSSWDTRQMFF.

In the case of this clone: A read error is likely here: a far larger clone is one base away. Other DNA sequences in the sample encode the same CDR3. V usage is TRDV3 and J usage is TRDJ1, with 13 positions matching TRDD3. There are 18 residues in the CDR3. Germline V gene sequence: CDR1 TVYSNPD, CDR2 GDNSRS (reference sequence). The CDR3 region is CASSYPTHTGGYGDKLIF. CDR3 bases: TGTGCATCTTCCTACCCAACTCATACTGGGGGATACGGCGATAAACTCATCTTT.